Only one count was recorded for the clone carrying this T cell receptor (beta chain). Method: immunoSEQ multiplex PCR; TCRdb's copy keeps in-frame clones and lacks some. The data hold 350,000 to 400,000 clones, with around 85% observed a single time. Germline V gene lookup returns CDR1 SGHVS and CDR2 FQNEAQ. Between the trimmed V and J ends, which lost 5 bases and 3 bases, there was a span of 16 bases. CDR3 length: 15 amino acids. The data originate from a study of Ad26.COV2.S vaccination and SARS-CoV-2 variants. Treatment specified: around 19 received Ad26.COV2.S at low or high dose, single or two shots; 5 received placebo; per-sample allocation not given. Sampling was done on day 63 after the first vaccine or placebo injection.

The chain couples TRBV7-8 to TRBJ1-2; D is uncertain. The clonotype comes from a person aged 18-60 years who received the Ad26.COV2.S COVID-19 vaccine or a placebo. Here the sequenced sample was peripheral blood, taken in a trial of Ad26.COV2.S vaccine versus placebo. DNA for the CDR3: TGTGCCAGCAGCCCCGACGGCGGGGATCACTATGGCTACACCTTC. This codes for CASSPDGGDHYGYTF.